Listed below are T cell receptor beta chains from one sample, sequenced in a study of blood T cell repertoires in COVID-19. Generated by immunoSEQ multiplex PCR, the TCRdb table keeps only in-frame clones and is missing some. The data contain about 74,000 clones, approximately 83% of them singletons. Source material: peripheral blood. These receptors all come from an elderly man with acute or convalescent COVID-19. Both conserved end residues are part of each CDR3. D genes are given only for firm matches. Expanded clones get a size class; other rows say once, few or many, or leave the size out.

CDR3 protein: CASSQRQTGGNQPQHF
CDR3 DNA: TGCGCCAGCAGCCAAAGACAGACAGGGGGCAATCAGCCCCAGCATTTT
J gene: TRBJ1-5
clone size: -
D gene: TRBD1
V gene: TRBV4-1

CDR3 protein: CASSDWGDRSETQYF
CDR3 DNA: TGCGCCAGCAGCGATTGGGGAGACAGGAGCGAGACCCAGTACTTC
J gene: TRBJ2-5
clone size: -
D gene: -
V gene: TRBV5-1

CDR3 protein: CASSQVGGAGTGELFF
CDR3 DNA: TGTGCCAGCAGCCAAGTAGGAGGGGCCGGCACCGGGGAGCTGTTTTTT
J gene: TRBJ2-2
clone size: once
D gene: -
V gene: TRBV3-1/TRBV3-2

CDR3 protein: CASSAPGAGANVLTF
CDR3 DNA: TGTGCCAGCAGTGCACCGGGGGCTGGGGCCAACGTCCTGACTTTC
J gene: TRBJ2-6
clone size: -
D gene: -
V gene: TRBV25-1

CDR3 protein: CASSPPGLGQPYGYTF
CDR3 DNA: TGTGCCAGCTCACCACCAGGTCTAGGACAGCCCTATGGCTACACCTTC
J gene: TRBJ1-2
clone size: -
D gene: -
V gene: TRBV18

CDR3 protein: CASSSSGSSYEQYF
CDR3 DNA: TGTGCCAGCAGTTCTAGCGGGAGCTCCTACGAGCAGTACTTC
J gene: TRBJ2-7
clone size: -
D gene: TRBD2
V gene: TRBV7-2

CDR3 protein: CASSLSRTGVQPQHF
CDR3 DNA: TGTGCCAGCAGTTTATCTAGGACAGGGGTCCAGCCCCAGCATTTT
J gene: TRBJ1-5
clone size: once
D gene: TRBD1
V gene: TRBV27

CDR3 protein: CASSTRLGGSNSPLHF
CDR3 DNA: TGTGCCAGCAGTACCCGCCTAGGGGGAAGTAATTCACCCCTCCACTTT
J gene: TRBJ1-6
clone size: -
D gene: -
V gene: TRBV6-6

CDR3 protein: CASSLIGSGQPQHF
CDR3 DNA: TGTGCCAGCAGTTTAATTGGGAGCGGTCAGCCCCAGCATTTT
J gene: TRBJ1-5
clone size: -
D gene: -
V gene: TRBV6-1

CDR3 protein: CASSPLGTENTEAFF
CDR3 DNA: TGTGCCAGCTCACCATTAGGGACAGAGAACACTGAAGCTTTCTTT
J gene: TRBJ1-1
clone size: few
D gene: TRBD1
V gene: TRBV18

CDR3 protein: CATSDLHGGSPHEQYF
CDR3 DNA: TGTGCCACCAGTGATTTGCATGGCGGGAGTCCCCACGAGCAGTACTTC
J gene: TRBJ2-7
clone size: -
D gene: TRBD2
V gene: TRBV24-1

CDR3 protein: CASSYMGTGFEKLFF
CDR3 DNA: TGTGCCAGCAGTTATATGGGGACAGGGTTTGAAAAACTGTTTTTT
J gene: TRBJ1-4
clone size: -
D gene: TRBD1
V gene: TRBV27

CDR3 protein: CASRGDRNYGYTF
CDR3 DNA: TGTGCCAGCAGAGGCGACAGGAACTATGGCTACACCTTC
J gene: TRBJ1-2
clone size: -
D gene: -
V gene: TRBV12-3/TRBV12-4

CDR3 protein: CASSSSGAPIRTGELFF
CDR3 DNA: TGTGCCAGCAGTTCGTCAGGGGCCCCTATTCGGACCGGGGAGCTGTTTTTT
J gene: TRBJ2-2
clone size: -
D gene: -
V gene: TRBV27

CDR3 protein: CASSQPAGGGTEAFF
CDR3 DNA: TGTGCCAGCAGCCAACCGGCAGGGGGCGGAACTGAAGCTTTCTTT
J gene: TRBJ1-1
clone size: -
D gene: TRBD1
V gene: TRBV3-1/TRBV3-2

CDR3 protein: CASSTDLGGGYTF
CDR3 DNA: TGTGCCAGCAGCACGGACTTGGGGGGAGGCTACACCTTC
J gene: TRBJ1-2
clone size: -
D gene: -
V gene: TRBV3-1/TRBV3-2

CDR3 protein: CASSLEASGHTGELFF
CDR3 DNA: TGTGCCAGCAGCTTAGAGGCTAGCGGCCACACCGGGGAGCTGTTTTTT
J gene: TRBJ2-2
clone size: -
D gene: TRBD2
V gene: TRBV7-2

CDR3 protein: CASSLQGYGTEAFF
CDR3 DNA: TGTGCCAGCAGCCTACAGGGGTACGGCACTGAAGCTTTCTTT
J gene: TRBJ1-1
clone size: -
D gene: TRBD1
V gene: TRBV13

CDR3 protein: CASSRTSGSTGDNEQFF
CDR3 DNA: TGTGCCAGCAGCCGGACTAGCGGGAGTACGGGCGACAATGAGCAGTTCTTC
J gene: TRBJ2-1
clone size: -
D gene: TRBD2
V gene: TRBV5-5

CDR3 protein: CASSVVAPWGGVEQFF
CDR3 DNA: TGTGCCAGCAGCGTAGTTGCCCCGTGGGGGGGGGTAGAGCAGTTCTTC
J gene: TRBJ2-1
clone size: -
D gene: TRBD2
V gene: TRBV9

CDR3 protein: CASSMTDYNSPLHF
CDR3 DNA: TGTGCCAGTAGTATGACAGACTATAATTCACCCCTCCACTTT
J gene: TRBJ1-6
clone size: -
D gene: -
V gene: TRBV19

CDR3 protein: CASSSGQGVNGYTF
CDR3 DNA: TGTGCCAGCAGTTCCGGACAGGGTGTCAATGGCTACACCTTC
J gene: TRBJ1-2
clone size: -
D gene: TRBD1
V gene: TRBV6-5

CDR3 protein: CASRGTGNTGELFF
CDR3 DNA: TGTGCCAGCAGGGGGACAGGGAACACCGGGGAGCTGTTTTTT
J gene: TRBJ2-2
clone size: once
D gene: TRBD1
V gene: TRBV2

CDR3 protein: CASSLRQGGYNSPLHF
CDR3 DNA: TGTGCCAGCAGCCTTAGACAGGGGGGTTATAATTCACCCCTCCACTTT
J gene: TRBJ1-6
clone size: -
D gene: TRBD1
V gene: TRBV28

CDR3 protein: CASSTSSYNSPLHF
CDR3 DNA: TGTGCCAGCAGTACGAGCTCCTATAATTCACCCCTCCACTTT
J gene: TRBJ1-6
clone size: -
D gene: -
V gene: TRBV27

CDR3 protein: CASTSYAASTDTQYF
CDR3 DNA: TGTGCCAGCACCAGCTACGCGGCAAGCACAGATACGCAGTATTTT
J gene: TRBJ2-3
clone size: -
D gene: -
V gene: TRBV11-2

CDR3 protein: CASSFPRLAGGLYYEQYF
CDR3 DNA: TGTGCCAGCAGCTTTCCCCGACTAGCGGGGGGGCTATACTACGAGCAGTACTTC
J gene: TRBJ2-7
clone size: -
D gene: TRBD2
V gene: TRBV7-2

CDR3 protein: CASSMAGRGYGYTF
CDR3 DNA: TGTGCCAGCAGCATGGCGGGGCGAGGCTATGGCTACACCTTC
J gene: TRBJ1-2
clone size: -
D gene: -
V gene: TRBV6-5

CDR3 protein: CASSTSSRDYGYTF
CDR3 DNA: TGTGCCAGCTCGACGAGTAGCAGGGACTATGGCTACACCTTC
J gene: TRBJ1-2
clone size: -
D gene: -
V gene: TRBV18

CDR3 protein: CASRPSLRLAGGQRNEQFF
CDR3 DNA: TGCGCCAGCAGACCCTCGTTGAGACTAGCGGGGGGGCAAAGGAATGAGCAGTTCTTC
J gene: TRBJ2-1
clone size: once
D gene: TRBD2
V gene: TRBV4-3

CDR3 protein: CASSEGAWQNNEQFF
CDR3 DNA: TGCGCCAGCAGCGAGGGGGCCTGGCAGAACAATGAGCAGTTCTTC
J gene: TRBJ2-1
clone size: -
D gene: TRBD1
V gene: TRBV5-1

CDR3 protein: CASKGDRGNTEAFF
CDR3 DNA: TGTGCCAGTAAGGGTGACAGGGGGAACACTGAAGCTTTCTTT
J gene: TRBJ1-1
clone size: -
D gene: TRBD1
V gene: TRBV19

CDR3 protein: CAWSVAEGYNSPLHF
CDR3 DNA: TGTGCCTGGAGTGTGGCGGAAGGCTATAATTCACCCCTCCACTTT
J gene: TRBJ1-6
clone size: few
D gene: -
V gene: TRBV30

CDR3 protein: CASSTRGGDYSNQPQHF
CDR3 DNA: TGTGCCAGTAGTACCCGCGGGGGAGACTATAGCAATCAGCCCCAGCATTTT
J gene: TRBJ1-5
clone size: -
D gene: -
V gene: TRBV19

CDR3 protein: CAWSPGQGRREYF
CDR3 DNA: TGTGCCTGGAGCCCCGGACAGGGCCGACGGGAGTACTTC
J gene: TRBJ2-4
clone size: -
D gene: TRBD1
V gene: TRBV30

CDR3 protein: CASSYGGTANTEAFF
CDR3 DNA: TGTGCCAGCAGTTACGGAGGGACAGCGAACACTGAAGCTTTCTTT
J gene: TRBJ1-1
clone size: -
D gene: TRBD1
V gene: TRBV6-2/TRBV6-3

CDR3 protein: CASEAGRHQPQHF
CDR3 DNA: TGTGCCAGTGAGGCCGGGAGGCATCAGCCCCAGCATTTT
J gene: TRBJ1-5
clone size: -
D gene: -
V gene: TRBV19

CDR3 protein: CAWSAYERDQPQHF
CDR3 DNA: TGTGCCTGGAGCGCTTACGAGAGGGATCAGCCCCAGCATTTT
J gene: TRBJ1-5
clone size: few
D gene: -
V gene: TRBV30

CDR3 protein: CASSLKGVSSTDTQYF
CDR3 DNA: TGTGCCAGCAGCTTAAAGGGGGTCTCCAGCACAGATACGCAGTATTTT
J gene: TRBJ2-3
clone size: -
D gene: -
V gene: TRBV7-9

CDR3 protein: CSVERGGESYEQYF
CDR3 DNA: TGCAGCGTTGAAAGGGGCGGCGAATCCTACGAGCAGTACTTC
J gene: TRBJ2-7
clone size: -
D gene: -
V gene: TRBV29-1

CDR3 protein: CASSQSTGLDNQPQHF
CDR3 DNA: TGCGCCAGCAGCCAATCGACAGGGTTGGACAATCAGCCCCAGCATTTT
J gene: TRBJ1-5
clone size: -
D gene: TRBD1
V gene: TRBV4-1

CDR3 protein: CASSGQYSGANVLTF
CDR3 DNA: TGTGCCAGCAGCGGACAGTACTCTGGGGCCAACGTCCTGACTTTC
J gene: TRBJ2-6
clone size: -
D gene: -
V gene: TRBV6-5

CDR3 protein: CASSEAGQLGGRTEAFF
CDR3 DNA: TGTGCCAGCAGTGAGGCAGGGCAGTTAGGAGGGAGAACTGAAGCTTTCTTT
J gene: TRBJ1-1
clone size: -
D gene: -
V gene: TRBV6-1

CDR3 protein: CASSLFAGQGAGGELFF
CDR3 DNA: TGTGCCAGCAGCTTATTTGCGGGACAGGGGGCGGGCGGGGAGCTGTTTTTT
J gene: TRBJ2-2
clone size: once
D gene: TRBD1
V gene: TRBV7-2

CDR3 protein: CASSYSYRGTEAFF
CDR3 DNA: TGTGCCAGCAGTTACTCCTACAGGGGCACTGAAGCTTTCTTT
J gene: TRBJ1-1
clone size: -
D gene: TRBD1
V gene: TRBV6-5

CDR3 protein: CASSPWLTGTYGYTF
CDR3 DNA: TGTGCCAGCAGCCCTTGGCTGACAGGTACTTATGGCTACACCTTC
J gene: TRBJ1-2
clone size: -
D gene: -
V gene: TRBV9

CDR3 protein: CASSGPDETQYF
CDR3 DNA: TGTGCCAGTAGTGGCCCAGATGAGACCCAGTACTTC
J gene: TRBJ2-5
clone size: -
D gene: -
V gene: TRBV19

CDR3 protein: CASSQDMGTGEYEKLFF
CDR3 DNA: TGCGCCAGCAGCCAAGACATGGGGACAGGGGAATACGAAAAACTGTTTTTT
J gene: TRBJ1-4
clone size: -
D gene: TRBD1
V gene: TRBV4-3

CDR3 protein: CASSVVQGTGRYNSPLHF
CDR3 DNA: TGTGCCAGCAGCGTAGTCCAAGGGACAGGGAGGTATAATTCACCCCTCCACTTT
J gene: TRBJ1-6
clone size: -
D gene: TRBD1
V gene: TRBV9

CDR3 protein: CASSRGTSETQYF
CDR3 DNA: TGTGCCAGCAGCCGTGGGACTTCGGAGACCCAGTACTTC
J gene: TRBJ2-5
clone size: -
D gene: -
V gene: TRBV6-2/TRBV6-3

CDR3 protein: CASSLGGAGANVLTF
CDR3 DNA: TGTGCTAGCAGCCTAGGGGGGGCTGGGGCCAACGTCCTGACTTTC
J gene: TRBJ2-6
clone size: once
D gene: -
V gene: TRBV7-7